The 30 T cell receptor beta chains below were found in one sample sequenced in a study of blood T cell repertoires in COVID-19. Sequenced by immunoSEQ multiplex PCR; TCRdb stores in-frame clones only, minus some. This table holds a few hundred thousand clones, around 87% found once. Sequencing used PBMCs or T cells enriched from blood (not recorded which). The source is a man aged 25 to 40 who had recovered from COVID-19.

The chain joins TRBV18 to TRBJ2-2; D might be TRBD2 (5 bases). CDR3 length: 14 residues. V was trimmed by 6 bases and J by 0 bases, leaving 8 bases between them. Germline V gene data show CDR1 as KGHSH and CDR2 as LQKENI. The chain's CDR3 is CASSGLTNTGELFF. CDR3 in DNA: TGTGCCAGCTCCGGACTTACGAACACCGGGGAGCTGTTTTTT.

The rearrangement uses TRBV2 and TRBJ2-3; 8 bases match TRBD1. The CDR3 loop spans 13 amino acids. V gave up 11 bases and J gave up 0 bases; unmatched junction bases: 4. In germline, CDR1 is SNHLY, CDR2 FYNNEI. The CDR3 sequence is CAGDRGSTDTQYF. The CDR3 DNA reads TGTGCCGGAGACAGGGGTAGCACAGATACGCAGTATTTT.

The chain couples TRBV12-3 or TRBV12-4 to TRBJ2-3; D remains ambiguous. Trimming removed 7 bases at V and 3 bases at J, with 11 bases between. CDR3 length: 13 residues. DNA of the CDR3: TGTGCCAGCACCTACTTTCTAACAGATACGCAGTATTTT. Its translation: CASTYFLTDTQYF.

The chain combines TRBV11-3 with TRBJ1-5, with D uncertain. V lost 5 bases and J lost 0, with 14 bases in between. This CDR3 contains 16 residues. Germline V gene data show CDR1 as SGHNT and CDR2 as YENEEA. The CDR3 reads CASSPPHTYSNQPQHF. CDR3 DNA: TGTGCCAGCAGCCCACCCCACACGTATAGCAATCAGCCCCAGCATTTT. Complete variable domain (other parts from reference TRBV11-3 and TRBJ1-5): EAGVVQSPRYKIIEKKQPVAFWCNPISGHNTLYWYLQNLGQGPELLIRYENEEAVDDSQLPKDRFSAERLKGVDSTLKIQPAELGDSAVYLCASSPPHTYSNQPQHFGDGTRLSIL.

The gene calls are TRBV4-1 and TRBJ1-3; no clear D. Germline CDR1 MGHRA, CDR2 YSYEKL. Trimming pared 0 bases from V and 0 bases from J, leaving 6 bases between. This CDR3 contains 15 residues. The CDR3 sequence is CASSQEAFSGNTIYF. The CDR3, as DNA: TGCGCCAGCAGCCAAGAGGCCTTCTCTGGAAACACCATATATTTT.

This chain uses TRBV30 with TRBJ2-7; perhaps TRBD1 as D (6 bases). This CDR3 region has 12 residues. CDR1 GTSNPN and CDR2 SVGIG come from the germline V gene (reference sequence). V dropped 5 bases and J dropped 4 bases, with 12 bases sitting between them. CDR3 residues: CAWSARGYEQYF. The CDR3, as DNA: TGTGCCTGGTCCGCCAGGGGTTACGAGCAGTACTTC.

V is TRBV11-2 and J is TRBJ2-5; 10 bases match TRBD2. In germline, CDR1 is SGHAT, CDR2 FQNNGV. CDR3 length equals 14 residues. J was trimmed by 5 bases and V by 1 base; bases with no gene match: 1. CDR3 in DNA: TGTGCCAGCAGCTTAGCTAGCGGGGGTGAGACCCAGTACTTC. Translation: CASSLASGGETQYF.

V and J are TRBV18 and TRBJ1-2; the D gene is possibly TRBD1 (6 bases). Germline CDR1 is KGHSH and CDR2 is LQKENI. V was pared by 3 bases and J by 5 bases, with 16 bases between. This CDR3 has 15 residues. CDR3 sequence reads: CASSPLQGQDYGYTF. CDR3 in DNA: TGTGCCAGCTCACCCCTACAGGGACAAGATTATGGCTACACCTTC. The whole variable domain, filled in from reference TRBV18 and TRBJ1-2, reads NAGVMQNPRHLVRRRGQEARLRCSPMKGHSHVYWYRQLPEEGLKFMVYLQKENIIDESGMPKERFSAEFPKEGPSILRIQQVVRGDSAAYFCASSPLQGQDYGYTFGSGTRLTVV.

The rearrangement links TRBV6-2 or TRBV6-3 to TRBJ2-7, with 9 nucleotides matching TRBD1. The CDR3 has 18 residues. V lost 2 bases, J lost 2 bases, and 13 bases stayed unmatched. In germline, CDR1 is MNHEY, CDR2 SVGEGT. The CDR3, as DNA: TGTGCCAGCAGTTACGAACCACCGGGACAGGGAGTAACCTACGAGCAGTACTTC. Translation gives CASSYEPPGQGVTYEQYF.

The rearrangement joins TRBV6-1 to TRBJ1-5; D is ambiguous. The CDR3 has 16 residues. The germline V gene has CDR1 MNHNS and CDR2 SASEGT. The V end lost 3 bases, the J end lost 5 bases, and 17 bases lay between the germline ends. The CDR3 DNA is TGTGCCAGCAGTGACGTCAGCAAAGTCCGGGATCAGCCCCAGCATTTT. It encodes CASSDVSKVRDQPQHF.

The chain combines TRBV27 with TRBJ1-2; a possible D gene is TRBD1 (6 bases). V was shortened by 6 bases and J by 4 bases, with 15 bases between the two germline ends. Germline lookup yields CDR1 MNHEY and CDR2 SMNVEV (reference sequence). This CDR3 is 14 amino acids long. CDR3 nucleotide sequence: TGTGCCAGCAGCCCGGGGGGGGCCCGCTATGGCTACACCTTC. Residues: CASSPGGARYGYTF.

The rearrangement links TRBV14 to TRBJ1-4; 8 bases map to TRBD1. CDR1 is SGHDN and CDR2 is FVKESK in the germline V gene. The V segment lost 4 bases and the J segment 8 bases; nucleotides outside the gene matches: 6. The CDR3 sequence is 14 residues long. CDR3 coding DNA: TGTGCCAGCAGCCGGGACAGGAATCGGGAAAAACTGTTTTTT. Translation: CASSRDRNREKLFF. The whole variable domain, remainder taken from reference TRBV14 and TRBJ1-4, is EAGVTQFPSHSVIEKGQTVTLRCDPISGHDNLYWYRRVMGKEIKFLLHFVKESKQDESGMPNNRFLAERTGGTYSTLKVQPAELEDSGVYFCASSRDRNREKLFFGSGTQLSVL.

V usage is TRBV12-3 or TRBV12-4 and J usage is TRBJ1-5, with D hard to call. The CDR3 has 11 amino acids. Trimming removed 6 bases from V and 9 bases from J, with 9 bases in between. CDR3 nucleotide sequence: TGTGCCAGCAGCTACCGGGGGCCCCAGCATTTT. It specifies CASSYRGPQHF.

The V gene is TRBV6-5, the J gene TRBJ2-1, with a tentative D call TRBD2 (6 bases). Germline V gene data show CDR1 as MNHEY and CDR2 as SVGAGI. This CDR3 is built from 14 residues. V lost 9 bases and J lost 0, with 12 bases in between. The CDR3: CASSDGSSYNEQFF. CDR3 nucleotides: TGTGCCAGTTCTGACGGGAGCTCCTACAATGAGCAGTTCTTC.

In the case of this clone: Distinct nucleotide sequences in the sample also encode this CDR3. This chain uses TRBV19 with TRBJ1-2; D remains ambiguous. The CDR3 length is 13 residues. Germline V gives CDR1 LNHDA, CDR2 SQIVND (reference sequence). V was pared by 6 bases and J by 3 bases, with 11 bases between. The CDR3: CASSPRGDYGYTF. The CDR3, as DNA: TGTGCCAGTAGCCCTCGAGGAGACTATGGCTACACCTTC.

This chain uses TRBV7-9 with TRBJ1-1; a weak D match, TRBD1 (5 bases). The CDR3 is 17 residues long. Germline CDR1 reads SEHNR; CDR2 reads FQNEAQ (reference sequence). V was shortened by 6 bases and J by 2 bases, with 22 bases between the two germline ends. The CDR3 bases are TGTGCCAGCAGTCCAGGTTGGGCAGCTCAGGGAAACACTGAAGCTTTCTTT. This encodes CASSPGWAAQGNTEAFF.

The CDR3 DNA sequence: TGCGCCAGCAACCGACAGGGGGCGGGAGAGACCCAGTACTTC. Its protein is CASNRQGAGETQYF. The J gene is TRBJ2-5, the V gene TRBV5-1; 10 bases line up with TRBD1. The V gene's germline CDR1 is SGHRS and CDR2 YFSETQ. With V trimmed by 6 bases and J by 4 bases, 6 bases remained unmatched. CDR3 length: 14 residues.

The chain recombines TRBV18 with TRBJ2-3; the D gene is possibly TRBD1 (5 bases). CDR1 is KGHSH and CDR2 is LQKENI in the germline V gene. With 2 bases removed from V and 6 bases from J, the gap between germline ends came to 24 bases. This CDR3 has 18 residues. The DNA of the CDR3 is TGTGCCAGCTCACCAGTCCTAATCGGTCCGACTCCAGGGGATACGCAGTATTTT. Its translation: CASSPVLIGPTPGDTQYF.

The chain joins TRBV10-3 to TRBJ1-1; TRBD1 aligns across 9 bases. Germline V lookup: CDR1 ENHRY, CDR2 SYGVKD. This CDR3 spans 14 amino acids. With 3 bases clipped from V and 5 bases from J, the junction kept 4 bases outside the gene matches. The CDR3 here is CAISDSDRGTEAFF. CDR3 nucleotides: TGTGCCATCAGTGACTCGGACAGGGGTACTGAAGCTTTCTTT.

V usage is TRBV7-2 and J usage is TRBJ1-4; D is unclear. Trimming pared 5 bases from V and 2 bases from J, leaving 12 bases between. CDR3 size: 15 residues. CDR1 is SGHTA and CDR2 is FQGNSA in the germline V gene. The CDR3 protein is CASSIHGRTNEKLFF. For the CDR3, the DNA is TGTGCCAGCAGCATCCACGGGAGGACTAATGAAAAACTGTTTTTT.

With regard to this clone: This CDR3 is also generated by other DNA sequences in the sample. The CDR3 region is CASSLRSNQPQHF. The CDR3 nucleotides read TGTGCCAGCAGTTTGAGGAGCAATCAGCCCCAGCATTTT. The chain carries TRBV12-3 or TRBV12-4 and TRBJ1-5; D gene unclear. The CDR3 is made up of 13 amino acids. The V and J ends lost 3 bases and 1 base respectively, with 4 bases between them.

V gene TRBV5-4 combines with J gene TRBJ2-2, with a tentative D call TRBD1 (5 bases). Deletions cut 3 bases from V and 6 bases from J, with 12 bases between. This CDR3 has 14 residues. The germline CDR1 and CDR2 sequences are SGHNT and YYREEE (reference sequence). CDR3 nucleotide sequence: TGTGCCAGCAGCTACACAGGAAGTTCCGGGGAGCTGTTTTTT. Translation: CASSYTGSSGELFF.

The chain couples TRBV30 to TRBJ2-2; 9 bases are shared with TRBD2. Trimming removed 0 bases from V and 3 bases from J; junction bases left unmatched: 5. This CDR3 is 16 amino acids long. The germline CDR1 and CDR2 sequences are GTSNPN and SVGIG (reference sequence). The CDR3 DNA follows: TGTGCCTGGAGTGTACCGGGACTAGCTTACACCGGGGAGCTGTTTTTT. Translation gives CAWSVPGLAYTGELFF.

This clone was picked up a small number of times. CDR3 region: CSVVEGKWDTEAFF. The DNA of the CDR3 is TGCAGCGTTGTGGAGGGAAAGTGGGACACTGAAGCTTTCTTT. The chain carries TRBV29-1 and TRBJ1-1; D is uncertain. The CDR3 totals 14 residues. V lost 4 bases and J lost 3, with 15 bases in between. Germline V gives CDR1 SQVTM, CDR2 ANQGSEA.

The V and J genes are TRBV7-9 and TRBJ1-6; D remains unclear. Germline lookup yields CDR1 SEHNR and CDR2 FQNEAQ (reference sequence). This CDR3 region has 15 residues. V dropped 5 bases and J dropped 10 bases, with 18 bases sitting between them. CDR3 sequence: CASSTLPPTPSPLHF. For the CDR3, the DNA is TGTGCCAGCAGCACACTACCCCCGACTCCCTCACCCCTCCACTTT.

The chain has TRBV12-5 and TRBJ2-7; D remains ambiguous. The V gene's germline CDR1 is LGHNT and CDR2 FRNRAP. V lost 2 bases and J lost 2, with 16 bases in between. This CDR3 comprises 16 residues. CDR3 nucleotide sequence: TGTGCTAGTGGTTTGCCTCTCTCGGAGAGTACCTACGAGCAGTACTTC. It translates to CASGLPLSESTYEQYF.

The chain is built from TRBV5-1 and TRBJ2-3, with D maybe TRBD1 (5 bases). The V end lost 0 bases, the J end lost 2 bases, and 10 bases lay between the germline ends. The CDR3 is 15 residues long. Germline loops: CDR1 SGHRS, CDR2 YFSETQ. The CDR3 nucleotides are TGCGCCAGCAGCTTGGGCAGGGCGAACACAGATACGCAGTATTTT. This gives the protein CASSLGRANTDTQYF.

CDR3 nucleotide sequence: TGTGCCAGCCCTAGACAGGGGGACACCGGGGAGCTGTTTTTT. Residues: CASPRQGDTGELFF. The chain uses TRBV2 and TRBJ2-2; TRBD1 matches 9 bases. The CDR3 sequence is 14 residues long. J gave up 3 bases and V 8 bases, and 4 bases lay outside the gene matches. CDR1 and CDR2 from the germline V gene are SNHLY and FYNNEI.

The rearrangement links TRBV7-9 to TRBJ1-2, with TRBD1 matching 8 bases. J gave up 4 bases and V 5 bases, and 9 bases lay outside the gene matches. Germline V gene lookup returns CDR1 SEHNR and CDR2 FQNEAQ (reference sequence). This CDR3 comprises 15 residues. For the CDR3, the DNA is TGTGCCAGCAGCCCAGGGACAGGAACTATCTATGGCTACACCTTC. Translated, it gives CASSPGTGTIYGYTF.

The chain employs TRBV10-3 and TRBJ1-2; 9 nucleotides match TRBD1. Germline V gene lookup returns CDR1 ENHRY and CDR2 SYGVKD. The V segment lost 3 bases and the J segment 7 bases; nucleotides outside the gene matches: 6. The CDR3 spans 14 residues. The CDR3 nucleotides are TGTGCCATCAGTGATCATTCGGGACAGGGTGGCTACACCTTC. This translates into CAISDHSGQGGYTF.